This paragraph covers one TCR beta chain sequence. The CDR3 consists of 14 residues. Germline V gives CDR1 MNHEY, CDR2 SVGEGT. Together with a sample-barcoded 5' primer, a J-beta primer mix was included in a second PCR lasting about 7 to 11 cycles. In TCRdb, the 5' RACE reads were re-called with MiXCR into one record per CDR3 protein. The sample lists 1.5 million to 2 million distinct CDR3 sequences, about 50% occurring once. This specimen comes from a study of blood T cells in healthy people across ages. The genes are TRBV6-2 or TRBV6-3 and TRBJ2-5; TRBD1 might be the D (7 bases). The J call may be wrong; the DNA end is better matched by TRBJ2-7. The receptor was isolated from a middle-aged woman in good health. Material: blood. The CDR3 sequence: CASSSGRGACEQYF. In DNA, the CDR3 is TGTGCCAGCAGTAGTGGCAGGGGGGCCTGCGAGCAGTACTTC.